One sample yielded the 14 T cell receptor beta chains listed below, sequenced in a study of T-cell memory formation after mild COVID-19 (dated by TCRdb to about 2021). The library was prepared using 5' RACE. The data were produced on an Illumina NovaSeq 6000. TCRdb handled the public reads itself, with Q25 trimming in fastp and clone calling in MiXCR, and kept productive beta chains. Duplicate CDR3 protein sequences are folded into a single record with the most common DNA and genes. The sample table holds under 300,000 distinct CDR3 sequences, of which 7.5% to 9.5% were seen once. About 20% of the sample rests with the top ten. Sequencing was carried out using PBMCs or a T cell subset sorted from them (not recorded which). The receptor set was obtained from a man in his late teens or twenties who had mild COVID-19 (a few samples of this study predate the infection). The sample titles of this study are shuffled in the database, so cell type and time point are left out; the donor was told from shared clones.

This clonotype was counted only a few times. The V call is TRBV20-1, the J call TRBJ2-3; 10 bases match TRBD2. V shed 6 bases, J shed 2 bases, and the junction held 2 bases outside the gene matches. The CDR3 extends over 13 amino acids. The germline CDR1 and CDR2 sequences are DFQATT and SNEGSKA (reference sequence). The CDR3 nucleotides are TGCAGTGCAACTAGCGGGGCCACAGATACGCAGTATTTT. This gives the protein CSATSGATDTQYF.

This chain uses TRBV10-2 with TRBJ1-1; tentative D call: TRBD1 (6 bases). Germline CDR1 is WSHSY and CDR2 is SAAADI. There are 12 residues in the CDR3. Trimming stripped 3 bases from V and 7 bases from J, with 9 bases between. CDR3 nucleotide sequence: TGCGCCAGCAGTGACCTACAGGGTGAAGCTTTCTTT. It codes for CASSDLQGEAFF.

This clonotype appeared a few times. V and J are TRBV5-1 and TRBJ2-1; D gene ambiguous. Germline V gives CDR1 SGHRS, CDR2 YFSETQ. CDR3 size: 15 residues. The V end was cut by 0 bases, the J end by 0 bases, with 7 bases between. The CDR3 DNA sequence: TGCGCCAGCAGCTTGGACGGGTTCTCCTACAATGAGCAGTTCTTC. Its protein is CASSLDGFSYNEQFF.

This clonotype was found a few times. This chain connects TRBV21-1 to TRBJ2-7; the table's D call, TRBD1, was not checked against the DNA. TRBV21-1 is assigned pseudogene status. The CDR3 runs 15 residues. The CDR3 reads CASSKPLIQGSEQYV. In nucleotides, the CDR3 is TGTGCCAGCAGCAAACCTTTAATACAGGGGAGCGAGCAGTACGTC.

This clonotype has only a few counts. This chain uses TRBV5-1 with TRBJ1-1; 7 bases align to TRBD1. Trimming removed 5 bases from V and 4 bases from J; junction bases left unmatched: 8. Germline V gene lookup returns CDR1 SGHRS and CDR2 YFSETQ. The CDR3 spans 14 residues. The CDR3: CASSVTAGGTEAFF. CDR3 DNA sequence: TGCGCCAGCAGTGTCACGGCAGGGGGCACTGAAGCTTTCTTT. The complete variable domain, with remaining parts taken from reference TRBV5-1 and TRBJ1-1, reads KAGVTQTPRYLIKTRGQQVTLSCSPISGHRSVSWYQQTPGQGLQFLFEYFSETQRNKGNFPGRFSGRQFSNSRSEMNVSTLELGDSALYLCASSVTAGGTEAFFGQGTRLTVV.

This clonotype was seen ten or more times. The gene calls are TRBV12-3 or TRBV12-4 and TRBJ2-1; D remains ambiguous. V was trimmed by 6 bases and J by 7 bases, leaving 10 bases between them. The CDR3 length is 12 residues. CDR3 loop: CASSLPANEQFF. CDR3 nucleotide sequence: TGTGCCAGCAGCCTCCCCGCGAATGAGCAGTTCTTC.

CDR3 amino acids: CSATMNTEAFF. The CDR3 region has the DNA TGCAGTGCTACCATGAACACTGAAGCTTTCTTT. V is TRBV20-1 and J is TRBJ1-1; D is undetermined. V shed 4 bases and J shed 0 bases, with 3 bases lying between them. The CDR3 covers 11 residues. Germline CDR1 and CDR2: DFQATT and SNEGSKA (reference sequence).

This clonotype was seen at least ten times. The chain couples TRBV9 to TRBJ2-7; D is possibly TRBD1 (5 bases). CDR3 length equals 15 residues. Germline V gene data show CDR1 as SGDLS and CDR2 as YYNGEE. V was shortened by 0 bases and J by 4 bases, with 14 bases between the two germline ends. CDR3 DNA: TGTGCCAGCAGCGTAGTGGCCAGGGCCCCTTACGAGCAGTACGTC. This gives the protein CASSVVARAPYEQYV.

This clonotype was observed a handful of times. The chain has TRBV18 and TRBJ1-5, with D hard to call. V was pared by 6 bases and J by 0 bases, with 6 bases between. The CDR3 consists of 13 residues. Germline assignment: CDR1 KGHSH and CDR2 LQKENI. The DNA for the CDR3 is TGTGCCAGCTCTGTTAATAGCAATCAGCCCCAGCATTTT. Amino acid sequence: CASSVNSNQPQHF.

The chain links TRBV4-2 to TRBJ2-3; the match to TRBD2 covers 10 bases. V trimming: 2 bases; J trimming: 8 bases; junction bases outside the gene matches: 10. Germline lookup yields CDR1 LGHNA and CDR2 YNFKEQ. The CDR3 length is 16 residues. The CDR3 protein is CASSQITASGGFTQYF. The CDR3 DNA follows: TGTGCCAGCAGCCAAATAACAGCTAGCGGGGGTTTTACGCAGTATTTT.

This clonotype was observed a few times. This chain uses TRBV12-3 or TRBV12-4 with TRBJ1-5, with TRBD1 as a possible D gene (5 bases). Trimming left V 5 bases short and J 2 bases short, with 10 bases between. The CDR3 totals 14 residues. The DNA for the CDR3 is TGTGCCAGCAGTCCCTGGGACGGCAATCAGCCCCAGCATTTT. It codes for CASSPWDGNQPQHF.

This clonotype showed up just a few times. The chain combines TRBV5-1 with TRBJ2-1, with 9 bases identical to TRBD1. CDR1 is SGHRS and CDR2 is YFSETQ in the germline V gene. The CDR3 is 15 amino acids. V was pared by 0 bases and J by 8 bases, with 6 bases of the junction left unmatched. CDR3 sequence (DNA): TGCGCCAGCAGCTTGGAACAGGGGGCTAGGGATGAGCAGTTCTTC. Protein: CASSLEQGARDEQFF.

This clonotype was seen at least ten times. The chain is built from TRBV7-9 and TRBJ2-7; TRBD1 might be the D (6 bases). This CDR3 contains 12 residues. Trimming shortened V by 5 bases and J by 9 bases, and 14 bases separated the two germline ends. Germline V gene data show CDR1 as SEHNR and CDR2 as FQNEAQ (reference sequence). The DNA of the CDR3 is TGTGCCAGCAGCCACGGGGCACAGGGGCAGTACTTC. Translation gives CASSHGAQGQYF.

This clonotype was counted many times. The chain joins TRBV5-1 to TRBJ2-7; no definite D call. The germline CDR1 and CDR2 sequences are SGHRS and YFSETQ. The CDR3 consists of 14 residues. The ends were cut back, 0 bases at V and 3 bases at J, with 10 bases in the middle. Here the CDR3 DNA reads TGCGCCAGCAGCTTGGGCGCCATCCTCTACGAGCAGTACTTC. Translation gives CASSLGAILYEQYF.